This TCR beta chain was documented in a study of blood T cell repertoires in COVID-19. Repertoires were generated with immunoSEQ multiplex PCR, while TCRdb's copy carries only in-frame clones and drops some. Altogether about 280,000 clones are present, 80% to 85% being singletons, with the ten largest covering over 4%. The length of the CDR3 is 16 residues. Germline V gives CDR1 SGHRS, CDR2 YFSETQ. The J segment lost 6 bases and the V segment lost 4 bases, leaving 8 bases of the junction unmatched. This sequence was found in a man between 40 and 49 years old who had been exposed to COVID-19. This chain links TRBV5-1 with TRBJ2-2; 11 nucleotides match TRBD1. The sequenced sample consisted of PBMCs or T cells enriched from blood (not recorded which). CDR3 loop: CASSPRDRGLAGELFF. DNA for the CDR3: TGCGCCAGCAGCCCCCGGGACAGGGGGTTGGCCGGGGAGCTGTTTTTT.